This is a list of T cell receptor beta chains from one sample in a study of blood T cell repertoires in COVID-19. Clones were sequenced by immunoSEQ multiplex PCR, and TCRdb holds only the in-frame ones, with some missing. The table lists 150,000 to 200,000 clones, 80% to 95% of them singletons. Sequencing was performed on peripheral blood. These receptors all come from a man under 40 with COVID-19, enrolled during active disease. Both conserved end residues are part of each CDR3. The D gene is left open where the match is weak. Clone size is shown for a subset of rows, as once, few, many or a class of expanded clone.

size: -
V: TRBV7-2
J: TRBJ1-5
D: TRBD1
DNA: TGTGCCAGCAGCTGGGGACAGGGGGCTGGTCAGCCCCAGCATTTT
CDR3: CASSWGQGAGQPQHF

size: few
V: TRBV11-3
J: TRBJ2-1
D: -
DNA: TGTGCCAGCAGCTTAGTAGGGGTCGGTGAGCAGTTCTTC
CDR3: CASSLVGVGEQFF

size: -
V: TRBV4-1
J: TRBJ2-7
D: TRBD1
DNA: TGCGCCAGCAGCCTTACATCACCGGGACAGATTACCTACGAGCAGTACTTC
CDR3: CASSLTSPGQITYEQYF

size: -
V: TRBV20-1
J: TRBJ1-6
D: TRBD1
DNA: TGCAGTGCTAGTACGTACAGGGGAAATTCACCCCTCCACTTT
CDR3: CSASTYRGNSPLHF

size: -
V: TRBV5-8
J: TRBJ1-5
D: TRBD1
DNA: TGTGCCAGCAGCCTCGGACAGGGGTTTCAGCCCCAGCATTTT
CDR3: CASSLGQGFQPQHF

size: -
V: TRBV4-3
J: TRBJ2-3
D: TRBD2
DNA: TGCGCCAGCAGCCACATATTCAGAACTGGGGCGGGGGGTATCGCGCAGTATTTT
CDR3: CASSHIFRTGAGGIAQYF

size: few
V: TRBV11-2
J: TRBJ2-7
D: TRBD1
DNA: TGTGCCAGCAGCCCGCGGGACAGGGCCTCCTACGAGCAGTACTTC
CDR3: CASSPRDRASYEQYF

size: -
V: TRBV18
J: TRBJ2-6
D: -
DNA: TGTGCCAGCTCAGCCATGACTCAAATATACTCTGGGGCCAACGTCCTGACTTTC
CDR3: CASSAMTQIYSGANVLTF

size: -
V: TRBV12-5
J: TRBJ2-2
D: -
DNA: TGTGCTAGTGGTTTGGGACAGAGCACCGGGGAGCTGTTTTTT
CDR3: CASGLGQSTGELFF

size: -
V: TRBV4-3
J: TRBJ1-2
D: -
DNA: TGCGCCAGCAGCCAAGTAACAGGAGCTAACTATGGCTACACCTTC
CDR3: CASSQVTGANYGYTF

size: -
V: TRBV5-6
J: TRBJ2-3
D: TRBD1
DNA: TGTGCCAGCAGCTCCGGGACAGGGTATGATACGCAGTATTTT
CDR3: CASSSGTGYDTQYF

size: -
V: TRBV19
J: TRBJ2-7
D: -
DNA: TGTGCCAGTAGTATAAATTCGGACAGCTACGAGCAGTACTTC
CDR3: CASSINSDSYEQYF

size: -
V: TRBV27
J: TRBJ2-3
D: -
DNA: TGTGCCAGCAGGGGCTCCACAGATACGCAGTATTTT
CDR3: CASRGSTDTQYF

size: once
V: TRBV29-1
J: TRBJ2-1
D: TRBD1
DNA: TGCAGCGTCCACGGACAGGGGACCTACAATGAGCAGTTCTTC
CDR3: CSVHGQGTYNEQFF

size: -
V: TRBV6-2/TRBV6-3
J: TRBJ1-6
D: TRBD1
DNA: TGTGCCAGCAGTTACTTGGGGACAGCCAATTCACCCCTCCACTTT
CDR3: CASSYLGTANSPLHF

size: -
V: TRBV20-1
J: TRBJ1-4
D: -
DNA: TGCAGTGCTAGAGCTCGGGACTTGTTTTTT
CDR3: CSARARDLFF

size: -
V: TRBV27
J: TRBJ1-6
D: -
DNA: TGTGCCAGCAGTTTTTCGGGATTAAGTTCACCCCTCCACTTT
CDR3: CASSFSGLSSPLHF

size: -
V: TRBV5-6
J: TRBJ1-5
D: -
DNA: TGTGCCAGCACGAGATGGCAGGATCAGCCCCAGCATTTT
CDR3: CASTRWQDQPQHF

size: -
V: TRBV7-2
J: TRBJ2-2
D: -
DNA: TGTGCCACCCTTCGGGGAGGGAACACCGGGGAGCTGTTTTTT
CDR3: CATLRGGNTGELFF

size: -
V: TRBV19
J: TRBJ2-1
D: -
DNA: TGTGCCAGTATGGCCACCGGGGACTCCTACAATGAGCAGTTCTTC
CDR3: CASMATGDSYNEQFF

size: -
V: TRBV18
J: TRBJ1-6
D: -
DNA: TGTGCCAGCTCACCATGGGGGGACGTCTCACCCCTCCACTTT
CDR3: CASSPWGDVSPLHF

size: -
V: TRBV25-1
J: TRBJ1-1
D: -
DNA: TGTGCCAGCAGTGAAGGGCGGGGACTGATGAACACTGAAGCTTTCTTT
CDR3: CASSEGRGLMNTEAFF

size: -
V: TRBV6-5
J: TRBJ1-1
D: -
DNA: TGTGCCAGCAGTTCCCTAGCAGGGGTCACTGAAGCTTTCTTT
CDR3: CASSSLAGVTEAFF

size: -
V: TRBV15
J: TRBJ2-5
D: TRBD2
DNA: TGTGCCACCGGGGCAGGTGGGAGGGCCTTCCAAGAGACCCAGTACTTC
CDR3: CATGAGGRAFQETQYF

size: -
V: TRBV11-2
J: TRBJ2-5
D: -
DNA: TGTGCCAGCAGCTTACTAGGAAAAGAGACCCAGTACTTC
CDR3: CASSLLGKETQYF

size: -
V: TRBV11-2
J: TRBJ1-1
D: -
DNA: TGTGCCAGCAGCTTAGCCATTGACAGGGAAGCTTTCTTT
CDR3: CASSLAIDREAFF

size: -
V: TRBV5-1
J: TRBJ1-2
D: -
DNA: TGCGCCAGCAGCGGTACAGGGCTCCCCTACTATGGCTACACCTTC
CDR3: CASSGTGLPYYGYTF

size: -
V: TRBV25-1
J: TRBJ2-1
D: TRBD2
DNA: TGTGCCAGCAGTGAATACGCGAGGGCTAGCGGGTCCTACAATGAGCAGTTCTTC
CDR3: CASSEYARASGSYNEQFF

size: -
V: TRBV27
J: TRBJ2-7
D: TRBD2
DNA: TGTGCCAGCAGCCGACTAGCGGGAGGTCCGGAGCAGTACTTC
CDR3: CASSRLAGGPEQYF

size: -
V: TRBV6-2/TRBV6-3
J: TRBJ1-4
D: TRBD1
DNA: TGTGCCAGCAGTTACAGACAGGGGACTAATGAAAAACTGTTTTTT
CDR3: CASSYRQGTNEKLFF

size: -
V: TRBV24-1
J: TRBJ2-6
D: -
DNA: TGTGCCACCAGTGATTTTCACAGCTCTGGGGCCAACGTCCTGACTTTC
CDR3: CATSDFHSSGANVLTF

size: -
V: TRBV10-3
J: TRBJ2-5
D: TRBD1
DNA: TGTGCCATCAGACAGGGGGACGAGACCCAGTACTTC
CDR3: CAIRQGDETQYF

size: -
V: TRBV3-1/TRBV3-2
J: TRBJ1-4
D: -
DNA: TGTGCCAGCAGCCCGAACTGGGACTCAACTAATGAAAAACTGTTTTTT
CDR3: CASSPNWDSTNEKLFF

size: -
V: TRBV18
J: TRBJ1-1
D: -
DNA: TGTGCCAGCTCACCACTACAGGGTGAAGCTTTCTTT
CDR3: CASSPLQGEAFF